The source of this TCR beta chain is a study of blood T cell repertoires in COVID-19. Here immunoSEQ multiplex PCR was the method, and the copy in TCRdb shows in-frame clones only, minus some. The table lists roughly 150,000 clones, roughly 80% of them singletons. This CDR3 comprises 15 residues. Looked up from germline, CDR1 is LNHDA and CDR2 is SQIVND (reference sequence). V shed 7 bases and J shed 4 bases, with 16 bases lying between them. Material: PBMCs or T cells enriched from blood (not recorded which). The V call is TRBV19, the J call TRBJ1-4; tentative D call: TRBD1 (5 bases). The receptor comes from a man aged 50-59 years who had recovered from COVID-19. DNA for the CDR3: TGTGCCAGTACTCCCCAAGACAGCCGTAATGAAAAACTGTTTTTT. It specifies CASTPQDSRNEKLFF.